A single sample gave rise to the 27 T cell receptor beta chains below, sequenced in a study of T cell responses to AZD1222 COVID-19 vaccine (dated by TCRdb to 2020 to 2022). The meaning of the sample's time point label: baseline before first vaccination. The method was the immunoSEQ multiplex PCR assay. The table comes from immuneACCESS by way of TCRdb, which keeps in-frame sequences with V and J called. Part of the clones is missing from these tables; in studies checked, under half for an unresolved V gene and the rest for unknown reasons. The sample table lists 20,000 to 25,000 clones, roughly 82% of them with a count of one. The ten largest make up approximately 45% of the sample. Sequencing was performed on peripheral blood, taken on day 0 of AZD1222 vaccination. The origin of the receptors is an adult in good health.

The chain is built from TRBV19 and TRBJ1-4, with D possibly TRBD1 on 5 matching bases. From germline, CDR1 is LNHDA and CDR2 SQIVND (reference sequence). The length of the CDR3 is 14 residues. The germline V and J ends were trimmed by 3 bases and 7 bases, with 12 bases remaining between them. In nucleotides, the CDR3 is TGTGCCAGTAGTATCGGGACCTCTAGTGAAAAACTGTTTTTT. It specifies CASSIGTSSEKLFF.

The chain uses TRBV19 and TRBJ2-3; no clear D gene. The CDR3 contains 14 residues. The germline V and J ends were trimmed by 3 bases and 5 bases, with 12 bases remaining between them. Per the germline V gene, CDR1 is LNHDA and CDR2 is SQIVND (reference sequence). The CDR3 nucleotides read TGTGCCAGTAGTATCACAGCTGCCAGAGATACGCAGTATTTT. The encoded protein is CASSITAARDTQYF. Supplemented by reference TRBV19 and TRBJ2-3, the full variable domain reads DGGITQSPKYLFRKEGQNVTLSCEQNLNHDAMYWYRQDPGQGLRLIYYSQIVNDFQKGDIAEGYSVSREKKESFPLTVTSAQKNPTAFYLCASSITAARDTQYFGPGTRLTVL.

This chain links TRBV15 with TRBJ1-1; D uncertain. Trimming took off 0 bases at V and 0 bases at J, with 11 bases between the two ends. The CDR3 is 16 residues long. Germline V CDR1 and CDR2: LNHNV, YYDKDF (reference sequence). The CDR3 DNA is TGTGCCACCAGCAGAGAGATAGGCAGAATGAACACTGAAGCTTTCTTT. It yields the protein CATSREIGRMNTEAFF.

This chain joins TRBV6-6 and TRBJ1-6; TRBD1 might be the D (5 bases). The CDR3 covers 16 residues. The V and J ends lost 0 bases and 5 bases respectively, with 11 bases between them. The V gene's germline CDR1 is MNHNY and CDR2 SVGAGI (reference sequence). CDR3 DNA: TGTGCCAGCAGTTACTCGTCGACAGAAGATAATTCACCCCTCCACTTT. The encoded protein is CASSYSSTEDNSPLHF.

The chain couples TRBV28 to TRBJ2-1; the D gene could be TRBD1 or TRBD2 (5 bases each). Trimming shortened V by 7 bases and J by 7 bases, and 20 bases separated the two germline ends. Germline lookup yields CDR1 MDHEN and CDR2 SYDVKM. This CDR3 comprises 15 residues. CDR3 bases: TGTGCCAGCACCAAGGGGAGTATTTTACCGAATGAGCAGTTCTTC. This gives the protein CASTKGSILPNEQFF.

The DNA for the CDR3 is TGTGCCAGCAGCCAGGTCGACACCTACTACGAGCAGTACTTC. Its protein product is CASSQVDTYYEQYF. The J gene is TRBJ2-7, the V gene TRBV14; D is unclear. CDR3 length: 14 residues. Looked up from germline, CDR1 is SGHDN and CDR2 is FVKESK. Deletions cut 3 bases from V and 3 bases from J, with 12 bases between.

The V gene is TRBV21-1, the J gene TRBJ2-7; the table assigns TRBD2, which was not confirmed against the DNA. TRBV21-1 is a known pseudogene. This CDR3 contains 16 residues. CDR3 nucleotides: TGTGCCAGCAGCAAAGCCTTAGGAGGACTGAAGTACGAGCAGTACTTC. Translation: CASSKALGGLKYEQYF.

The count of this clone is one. The CDR3 loop is CASSMSRFSGGLGNEQFF. The DNA for the CDR3 is TGTGCCAGTAGTATGAGCAGGTTTTCAGGGGGTCTGGGCAATGAGCAGTTCTTC. This chain links TRBV19 with TRBJ2-1, with 7 nucleotides matching TRBD1. V lost 3 bases to trimming and J lost 6 bases; unmatched junction nucleotides: 17. This CDR3 region has 18 residues. Germline V gives CDR1 LNHDA, CDR2 SQIVND (reference sequence).

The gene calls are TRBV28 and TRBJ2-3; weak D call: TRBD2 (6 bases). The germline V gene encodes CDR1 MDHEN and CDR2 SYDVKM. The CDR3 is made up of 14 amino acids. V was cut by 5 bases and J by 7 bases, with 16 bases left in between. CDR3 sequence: CASSAHLGLYTQYF. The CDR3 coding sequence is TGTGCCAGCAGTGCCCACCTGGGACTCTATACGCAGTATTTT. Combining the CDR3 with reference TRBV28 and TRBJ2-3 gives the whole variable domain DVKVTQSSRYLVKRTGEKVFLECVQDMDHENMFWYRQDPGLGLRLIYFSYDVKMKEKGDIPEGYSVSREKKERFSLILESASTNQTSMYLCASSAHLGLYTQYFGPGTRLTVL.

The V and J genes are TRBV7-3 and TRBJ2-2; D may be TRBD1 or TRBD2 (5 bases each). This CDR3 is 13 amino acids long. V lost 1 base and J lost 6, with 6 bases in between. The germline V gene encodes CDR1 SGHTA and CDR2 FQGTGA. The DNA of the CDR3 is TGTGCCAGCAGCTTAAGGGACGCCGGGGAGCTGTTTTTT. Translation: CASSLRDAGELFF.

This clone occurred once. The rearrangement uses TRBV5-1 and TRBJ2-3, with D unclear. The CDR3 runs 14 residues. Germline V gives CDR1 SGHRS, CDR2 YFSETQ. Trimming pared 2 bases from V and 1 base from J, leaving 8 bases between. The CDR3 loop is CASSFGGGTDTQYF. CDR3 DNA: TGCGCCAGCAGCTTTGGCGGTGGCACAGATACGCAGTATTTT.

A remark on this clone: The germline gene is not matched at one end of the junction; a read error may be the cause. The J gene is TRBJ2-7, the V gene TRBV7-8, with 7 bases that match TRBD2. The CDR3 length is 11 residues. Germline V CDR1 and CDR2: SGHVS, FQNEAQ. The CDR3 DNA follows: TGTGCCAGCAGCCTCCATAGCGGGTCCTCCTTC. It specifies CASSLHSGSSF. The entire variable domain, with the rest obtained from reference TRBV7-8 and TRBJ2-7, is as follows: GAGVSQSPRYKVAKRGQDVALRCDPISGHVSLFWYQQALGQGPEFLTYFQNEAQLDKSGLPSDRFFAERPEGSVSTLKIQRTQQEDSAVYLCASSLHSGSSFGPGTRLTVT.

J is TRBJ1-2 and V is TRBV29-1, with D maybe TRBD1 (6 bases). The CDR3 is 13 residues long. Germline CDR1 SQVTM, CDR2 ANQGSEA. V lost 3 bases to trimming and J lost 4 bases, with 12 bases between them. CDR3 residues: CSVDSGVRYGYTF. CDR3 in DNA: TGCAGCGTTGATTCAGGGGTGCGCTATGGCTACACCTTC. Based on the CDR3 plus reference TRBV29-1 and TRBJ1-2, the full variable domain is SAVISQKPSRDICQRGTSLTIQCQVDSQVTMMFWYRQQPGQSLTLIATANQGSEATYESGFVIDKFPISRPNLTFSTLTVSNMSPEDSSIYLCSVDSGVRYGYTFGSGTRLTVV.

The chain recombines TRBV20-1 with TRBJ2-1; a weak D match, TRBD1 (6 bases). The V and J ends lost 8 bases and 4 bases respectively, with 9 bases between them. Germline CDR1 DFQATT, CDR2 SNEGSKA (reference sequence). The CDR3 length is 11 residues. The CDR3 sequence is CSTGPYNEQFF. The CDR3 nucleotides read TGCAGTACAGGGCCATACAATGAGCAGTTCTTC.

In DNA form, the CDR3 reads TGTGCCAGCAGCTTAAGAATATGGGCAGGAACTGAAGCTTTCTTT. Translated: CASSLRIWAGTEAFF. V usage is TRBV13 and J usage is TRBJ1-1, with D uncertain. V was shortened by 2 bases and J by 5 bases, with 15 bases between the two germline ends. The CDR3 covers 15 residues. Per the germline V gene, CDR1 is PRHDT and CDR2 is FYEKMQ (reference sequence).

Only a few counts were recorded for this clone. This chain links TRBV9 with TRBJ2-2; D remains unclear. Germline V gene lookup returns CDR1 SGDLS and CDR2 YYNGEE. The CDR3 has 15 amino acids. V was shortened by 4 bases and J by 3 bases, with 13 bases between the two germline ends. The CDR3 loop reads CASSPYWAHTGELFF. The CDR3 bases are TGTGCCAGCAGCCCATATTGGGCCCACACCGGGGAGCTGTTTTTT.

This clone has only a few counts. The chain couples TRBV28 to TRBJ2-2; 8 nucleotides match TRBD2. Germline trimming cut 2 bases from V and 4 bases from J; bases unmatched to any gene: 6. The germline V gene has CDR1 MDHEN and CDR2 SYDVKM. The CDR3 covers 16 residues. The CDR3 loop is CASSLLQGLVTGELFF. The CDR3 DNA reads TGTGCCAGCAGTTTACTCCAGGGACTAGTCACCGGGGAGCTGTTTTTT.

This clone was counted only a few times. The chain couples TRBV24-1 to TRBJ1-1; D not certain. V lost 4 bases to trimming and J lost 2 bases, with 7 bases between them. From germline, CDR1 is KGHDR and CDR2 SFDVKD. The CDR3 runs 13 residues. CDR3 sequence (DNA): TGTGCCACCAGTGAAACTGACAACACTGAAGCTTTCTTT. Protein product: CATSETDNTEAFF.

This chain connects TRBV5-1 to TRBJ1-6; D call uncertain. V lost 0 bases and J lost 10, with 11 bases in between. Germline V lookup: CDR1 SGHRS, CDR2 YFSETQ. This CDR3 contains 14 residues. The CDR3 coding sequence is TGCGCCAGCAGCTTGGGATTCGGGGAATCACCCCTCCACTTT. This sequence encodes CASSLGFGESPLHF.

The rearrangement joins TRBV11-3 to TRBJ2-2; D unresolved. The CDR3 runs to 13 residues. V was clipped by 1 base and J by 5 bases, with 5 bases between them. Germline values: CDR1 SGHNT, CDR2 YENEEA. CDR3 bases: TGTGCCAGCAGCTTAGGAGAAACCGGGGAGCTGTTTTTT. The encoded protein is CASSLGETGELFF. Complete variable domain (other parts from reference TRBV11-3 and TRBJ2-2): EAGVVQSPRYKIIEKKQPVAFWCNPISGHNTLYWYLQNLGQGPELLIRYENEEAVDDSQLPKDRFSAERLKGVDSTLKIQPAELGDSAVYLCASSLGETGELFFGEGSRLTVL.

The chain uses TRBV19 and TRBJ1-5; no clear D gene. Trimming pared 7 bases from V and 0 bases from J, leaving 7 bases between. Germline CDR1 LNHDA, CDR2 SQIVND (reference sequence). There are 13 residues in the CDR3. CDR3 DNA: TGTGCCAGTAAAGTAAATAGCAATCAGCCCCAGCATTTT. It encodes CASKVNSNQPQHF. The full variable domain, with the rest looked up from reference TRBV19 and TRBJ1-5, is DGGITQSPKYLFRKEGQNVTLSCEQNLNHDAMYWYRQDPGQGLRLIYYSQIVNDFQKGDIAEGYSVSREKKESFPLTVTSAQKNPTAFYLCASKVNSNQPQHFGDGTRLSIL.

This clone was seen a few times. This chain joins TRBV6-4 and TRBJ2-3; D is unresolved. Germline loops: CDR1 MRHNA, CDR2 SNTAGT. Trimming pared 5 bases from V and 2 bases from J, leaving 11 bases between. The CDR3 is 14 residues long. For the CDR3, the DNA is TGTGCCAGCAGTCCCGGAACACACACAGATACGCAGTATTTT. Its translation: CASSPGTHTDTQYF.

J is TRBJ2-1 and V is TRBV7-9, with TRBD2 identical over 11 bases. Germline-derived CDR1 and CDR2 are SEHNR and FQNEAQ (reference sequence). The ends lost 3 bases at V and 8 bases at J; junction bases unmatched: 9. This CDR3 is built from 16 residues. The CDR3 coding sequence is TGTGCCAGCAGCTTGATAGCGGGGGGGCCGTTACATGAGCAGTTCTTC. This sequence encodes CASSLIAGGPLHEQFF. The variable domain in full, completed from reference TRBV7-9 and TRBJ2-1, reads DTGVSQNPRHKITKRGQNVTFRCDPISEHNRLYWYRQTLGQGPEFLTYFQNEAQLEKSRLLSDRFSAERPKGSFSTLEIQRTEQGDSAMYLCASSLIAGGPLHEQFFGPGTRLTVL.

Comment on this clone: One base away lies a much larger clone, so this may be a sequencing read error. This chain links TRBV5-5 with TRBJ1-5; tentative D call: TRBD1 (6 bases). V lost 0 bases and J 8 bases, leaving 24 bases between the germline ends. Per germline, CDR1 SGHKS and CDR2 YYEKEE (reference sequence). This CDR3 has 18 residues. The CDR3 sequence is CASSLGRRQAGKGEPQHF. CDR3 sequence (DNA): TGTGCCAGCAGCTTGGGCCGGCGGCAGGCGGGGAAGGGGGAGCCCCAGCATTTT.

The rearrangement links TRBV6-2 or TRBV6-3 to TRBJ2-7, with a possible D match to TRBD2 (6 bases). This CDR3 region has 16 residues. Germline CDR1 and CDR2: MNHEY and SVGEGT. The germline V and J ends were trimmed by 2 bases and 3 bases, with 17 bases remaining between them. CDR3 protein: CASSYGGISVDYEQYF. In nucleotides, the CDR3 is TGTGCCAGCAGTTACGGGGGGATTTCCGTCGACTACGAGCAGTACTTC.

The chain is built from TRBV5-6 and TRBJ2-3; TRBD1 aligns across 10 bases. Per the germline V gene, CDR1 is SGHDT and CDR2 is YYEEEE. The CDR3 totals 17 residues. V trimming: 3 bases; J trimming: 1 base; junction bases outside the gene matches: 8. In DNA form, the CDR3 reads TGTGCCAGCAGCTCGGGGACAGGGGTTAGGGGCACAGATACGCAGTATTTT. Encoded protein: CASSSGTGVRGTDTQYF.

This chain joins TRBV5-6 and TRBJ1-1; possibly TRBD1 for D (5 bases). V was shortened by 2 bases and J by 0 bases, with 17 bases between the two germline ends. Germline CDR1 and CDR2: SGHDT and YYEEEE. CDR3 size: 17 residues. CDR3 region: CASSFGGPRHMNTEAFF. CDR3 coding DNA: TGTGCCAGCAGCTTTGGGGGTCCCAGACACATGAACACTGAAGCTTTCTTT. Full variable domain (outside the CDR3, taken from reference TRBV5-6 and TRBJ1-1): DAGVTQSPTHLIKTRGQQVTLRCSPKSGHDTVSWYQQALGQGPQFIFQYYEEEERQRGNFPDRFSGHQFPNYSSELNVNALLLGDSALYLCASSFGGPRHMNTEAFFGQGTRLTVV.